This T cell receptor (beta chain) was captured by sequencing in a study of Graves' ophthalmopathy and Graves' hyperthyroidism. Study-level information: Peripheral blood sampling preceded any treatment and occurred at initial diagnosis. Overall study findings and caveats: A 13-signature model separated ophthalmopathy from stable hyperthyroidism, around 88% sensitivity, around 81% specificity.

Amplification of TCR beta CDR3 regions used RNA transcripts. After a first-round RT-PCR with HTBI primers, a second-round multiplex PCR was run. One entry per CDR3 protein, called by TCRdb with MiXCR from the multiplex PCR reads. In the table there are a few hundred thousand distinct CDR3 sequences, about 16% of which are singletons. Hyperthyroidism qualified as stable when ophthalmopathy did not develop within 18 months of follow-up. Patients with other autoimmune diseases, uncontrolled infections, pregnancy or lactation were excluded. This clonotype appeared many times. Antigen: not known. The sequence came from a woman aged 18 to 35 with stable Graves' hyperthyroidism. Sequencing was done on a sample of peripheral blood.

This chain's CDR3 is CASSLGTPRGYTF. CDR3 nucleotides: TGTGCCAGCAGCTTAGGGACGCCGCGGGGCTACACCTTC. V is TRBV5-5 and J is TRBJ1-2, with TRBD1 as a possible D gene (5 bases). Trimming removed 2 bases at V and 8 bases at J, with 13 bases between. The CDR3 covers 13 residues. Germline V gene data show CDR1 as SGHKS and CDR2 as YYEKEE (reference sequence).